The next 26 T cell receptor beta chains were all read from a single sample in a study of blood T cells in healthy people across ages. The second PCR ran about 6 to 11 cycles with a sample-barcoded 5' primer and J-beta primers. TCRdb processed the 5' RACE reads anew with MiXCR; each CDR3 protein has one entry. The table records some 1.8 million distinct CDR3 sequences, approximately 39% of them present only once. The sample consisted of blood. Receptors originate from a human donor in good health.

The gene calls are TRBV6-2 or TRBV6-3 and TRBJ1-2, with no clear D. Germline values: CDR1 MNHEY, CDR2 SVGEGT. The germline V and J ends were trimmed by 6 bases and 5 bases, with 16 bases remaining between them. The CDR3 runs to 14 residues. The CDR3 sequence: CASRADSGLYGYTF. CDR3 sequence (DNA): TGTGCCAGCAGGGCCGACTCGGGCCTTTATGGCTACACCTTC.

CDR3 amino acids: CASSFERGRHEKLFF. CDR3 in DNA: TGTGCCAGCAGTTTTGAGAGGGGCAGACACGAAAAACTGTTTTTT. The chain joins TRBV12-3 or TRBV12-4 to TRBJ1-4, with D tentatively TRBD1 (5 bases). V lost 3 bases to trimming and J lost 8 bases, with 16 bases between them. This CDR3 comprises 15 residues.

The V call is TRBV7-9, the J call TRBJ1-6, with D perhaps TRBD1 (6 bases). This CDR3 contains 16 residues. Trimming shortened V by 6 bases and J by 1 base, and 13 bases separated the two germline ends. Germline lookup yields CDR1 SEHNR and CDR2 FQNEAQ (reference sequence). The CDR3 DNA is TGTGCCAGCAGTCCAGGGGTTAGGTCCTATAATTCACCCCTCCACTTT. It is translated as CASSPGVRSYNSPLHF.

A single count supports this clonotype. This chain connects TRBV3-1 to TRBJ1-5; D remains unclear. The CDR3 extends over 14 amino acids. Per germline, CDR1 LGHDT and CDR2 YNNKEL (reference sequence). V was clipped by 0 bases and J by 7 bases, with 10 bases between them. For the CDR3, the DNA is TGTGCCAGCAGCCAAGAGATTACCCGGCAGCCCCAGCATTTT. Amino acids: CASSQEITRQPQHF.

The V and J genes are TRBV7-2 and TRBJ2-5, with D perhaps matching TRBD1 (5 bases). The V gene's germline CDR1 is SGHTA and CDR2 FQGNSA. The CDR3 is 16 residues long. The V and J ends lost 1 base and 5 bases respectively, with 17 bases between them. Written as DNA, the CDR3 is TGTGCCAGCAGCTTAGGGTCAGGGTACCCCGGGGAGACCCAGTACTTC. Amino acid sequence: CASSLGSGYPGETQYF.

The chain links TRBV7-6 to TRBJ2-7; D is uncertain. V was trimmed by 1 base and J by 2 bases, leaving 12 bases between them. The CDR3 extends over 15 amino acids. Looked up from germline, CDR1 is SGHVS and CDR2 is FNYEAQ. DNA of the CDR3: TGTGCCAGCAGCTTAGAGTCGAGTGATACCTACGAGCAGTACTTC. Its translation: CASSLESSDTYEQYF.

The chain employs TRBV7-3 and TRBJ2-3; D remains unclear. Germline-derived CDR1 and CDR2 are SGHTA and FQGTGA. V dropped 2 bases and J dropped 7 bases, with 10 bases sitting between them. The CDR3 loop spans 13 amino acids. CDR3 DNA sequence: TGTGCCAGCAGCTTATTAGGTGATTATACGCAGTATTTT. This sequence encodes CASSLLGDYTQYF.

In this sample, this clonotype turned up a few times. This chain links TRBV24-1 with TRBJ2-3; unclear D gene. This CDR3 contains 14 residues. The germline V gene encodes CDR1 KGHDR and CDR2 SFDVKD. Trimming removed 4 bases at V and 2 bases at J, with 9 bases between. Here the CDR3 reads CATSEVGLTDTQYF. The CDR3 DNA reads TGTGCCACCAGTGAAGTAGGCCTCACAGATACGCAGTATTTT.

The V and J genes are TRBV7-9 and TRBJ1-4, with no clear D. Trimming removed 5 bases at V and 3 bases at J, with 4 bases between. The CDR3 loop spans 12 amino acids. Germline loops: CDR1 SEHNR, CDR2 FQNEAQ (reference sequence). The CDR3 bases are TGTGCCAGCAGCGCGGCTAATGAAAAACTGTTTTTT. Translated, it gives CASSAANEKLFF.

The chain links TRBV6-6 to TRBJ1-2; unclear D gene. The V gene's germline CDR1 is MNHNY and CDR2 SVGAGI (reference sequence). The CDR3 totals 13 residues. V lost 2 bases, J lost 6 bases, and 10 bases lay in between. The DNA for the CDR3 is TGTGCCAGCAGTTACCTCCCGGGCGATGGCTACACCTTC. The encoded protein is CASSYLPGDGYTF.

V is TRBV29-1 and J is TRBJ2-7; the D is unclear. CDR3 size: 13 residues. Per the germline V gene, CDR1 is SQVTM and CDR2 is ANQGSEA. V was trimmed by 5 bases and J by 4 bases, leaving 15 bases between them. The CDR3 DNA sequence: TGCAGCGTTATGGAGAGTAGGTCGTACGAGCAGTACTTC. The encoded protein is CSVMESRSYEQYF.

This clonotype has only a few counts. The V call is TRBV9, the J call TRBJ2-1; D not resolved. This CDR3 comprises 13 residues. CDR1 and CDR2 (germline): SGDLS, YYNGEE. Trimming stripped 3 bases from V and 9 bases from J, with 13 bases between. The CDR3 region has the DNA TGTGCCAGCAGCGCAGAAGGGTTCACTGAGCAGTTCTTC. This encodes CASSAEGFTEQFF.

In its sample, this clonotype was seen a few times. This chain joins TRBV5-1 and TRBJ2-7; D gene unclear. Trimming stripped 0 bases from V and 0 bases from J, with 10 bases between. Germline V gives CDR1 SGHRS, CDR2 YFSETQ. The length of the CDR3 is 15 residues. The CDR3 protein is CASSLGPRSSYEQYF. DNA for the CDR3: TGCGCCAGCAGCTTGGGACCCCGGAGCTCCTACGAGCAGTACTTC. The full variable domain, rest sourced from reference TRBV5-1 and TRBJ2-7, is KAGVTQTPRYLIKTRGQQVTLSCSPISGHRSVSWYQQTPGQGLQFLFEYFSETQRNKGNFPGRFSGRQFSNSRSEMNVSTLELGDSALYLCASSLGPRSSYEQYFGPGTRLTVT.

This chain links TRBV6-1 with TRBJ1-4; D remains ambiguous. V gave up 6 bases and J gave up 5 bases, with 10 bases separating them. This CDR3 spans 13 amino acids. The germline CDR1 and CDR2 sequences are MNHNS and SASEGT. The CDR3 sequence: CASSLEINEKLFF. The CDR3 DNA reads as TGTGCCAGCAGCCTGGAGATAAATGAAAAACTGTTTTTT.

The chain is built from TRBV20-1 and TRBJ2-5; D gene uncertain. The germline V and J ends were trimmed by 1 base and 2 bases, with 5 bases remaining between them. The CDR3 contains 12 residues. CDR1 is DFQATT, CDR2 SNEGSKA, per germline (reference sequence). CDR3 DNA sequence: TGCAGTGCTAGAGCGGTTCAAGAGACCCAGTACTTC. Protein product: CSARAVQETQYF.

The V gene is TRBV20-1, the J gene TRBJ1-2, with 8 bases fitting TRBD1. This CDR3 spans 15 amino acids. The J segment lost 6 bases and the V segment lost 6 bases, leaving 15 bases of the junction unmatched. Germline values: CDR1 DFQATT, CDR2 SNEGSKA (reference sequence). DNA for the CDR3: TGCAGTGCCCTCATTTGGGAGACAGGGGCTAATGGCTACACCTTC. Its protein product is CSALIWETGANGYTF.

This clonotype was seen more than once but under ten times. The chain uses TRBV28 and TRBJ1-4, with TRBD1 identical over 7 bases. CDR1 and CDR2 from the germline V gene are MDHEN and SYDVKM. Trimming removed 6 bases from V and 8 bases from J; junction bases left unmatched: 12. The length of the CDR3 is 15 residues. CDR3 sequence reads: CASRKGAVSGEKLFF. The CDR3 nucleotides read TGTGCCAGCAGAAAGGGGGCGGTATCAGGAGAAAAACTGTTTTTT.

The chain combines TRBV12-3 or TRBV12-4 with TRBJ2-3; D gene uncertain. There are 12 residues in the CDR3. V shed 6 bases and J shed 7 bases, with 11 bases lying between them. CDR3 sequence (DNA): TGTGCCAGCAGCTCGGGTGGGCATACGCAGTATTTT. Amino acid sequence: CASSSGGHTQYF.

In its sample, this clonotype was seen a few times. V and J are TRBV12-3 or TRBV12-4 and TRBJ1-5, with TRBD1 identical over 9 bases. This CDR3 contains 16 residues. Unmatched junction bases numbered 8, after V lost 6 bases and J lost 2 bases. CDR3 DNA: TGTGCCAGCAGGGAGACAGGGGGTACGGGCAATCAGCCCCAGCATTTT. Translation gives CASRETGGTGNQPQHF.

V is TRBV21-1 and J is TRBJ2-7; whether TRBD1, the table's D call, matches the DNA was not checked. TRBV21-1 is flagged as a pseudogene. This CDR3 has 17 residues. The DNA for the CDR3 is TGTGCCAGCAGCACTCCATTTTCAGGGATCCCTCTCTACGAGCAGTACTTC. It translates to CASSTPFSGIPLYEQYF.

The sample holds a few counts of this clonotype. At one of its ends the junction is not consistent with the germline gene, which may arise from a read error. This chain links TRBV5-1 with TRBJ2-3, with D hard to call. The CDR3 is 15 amino acids. Per the germline V gene, CDR1 is SGHRS and CDR2 is YFSETQ. The CDR3 nucleotides read TGTGCCAGCAGCCTACCGGGCGGTAGCACAGATACGCAGTATTTT. Its translation is CASSLPGGSTDTQYF.

This clonotype has just a few counts. V gene TRBV28 combines with J gene TRBJ2-4; 9 bases line up with TRBD1. CDR1 and CDR2 (germline): MDHEN, SYDVKM. The CDR3 extends over 20 amino acids. J was trimmed by 1 base and V by 4 bases; bases with no gene match: 17. CDR3 sequence (DNA): TGTGCCAGCAGTTCAATCGGGACAGGGTCAGTGAGACGGGCCAAAAACATTCAGTACTTC. It codes for CASSSIGTGSVRRAKNIQYF.

The chain is built from TRBV7-9 and TRBJ2-5, with TRBD2 matching 14 bases. There are 20 residues in the CDR3. The V gene end was trimmed by 3 bases and the J gene end by 4 bases; junction bases not matched to a gene: 16. Germline CDR1 and CDR2: SEHNR and FQNEAQ (reference sequence). CDR3 sequence (DNA): TGTGCCAGCAGCTTGGATTACCCGACTAGCGGGGGGGCCGTCGGAGAGACCCAGTACTTC. It encodes CASSLDYPTSGGAVGETQYF.

This clonotype showed up just a few times. The genes are TRBV6-4 and TRBJ1-5; D is unclear. The CDR3 has 13 residues. Trimming left V 4 bases short and J 3 bases short, with 7 bases between. The V gene's germline CDR1 is MRHNA and CDR2 SNTAGT. CDR3 sequence: CASSVTDNQPQHF. The CDR3, as DNA: TGTGCCAGCAGTGTCACAGACAATCAGCCCCAGCATTTT.

This clonotype was picked up one time. This sequence joins TRBV7-3 and TRBJ2-1, with 8 positions matching TRBD2. Germline loops: CDR1 SGHTA, CDR2 FQGTGA. Germline trimming cut 3 bases from V and 9 bases from J; bases unmatched to any gene: 13. This CDR3 comprises 16 residues. The CDR3 protein is CASSFAPGLGYPEQFF. CDR3 sequence (DNA): TGTGCCAGCAGCTTTGCCCCGGGACTAGGATATCCTGAGCAGTTCTTC.

The V gene is TRBV28, the J gene TRBJ2-2; 8 bases are shared with TRBD1. This CDR3 contains 15 residues. Germline V gene lookup returns CDR1 MDHEN and CDR2 SYDVKM. The V segment lost 2 bases and the J segment 3 bases; nucleotides outside the gene matches: 2. The CDR3 DNA is TGTGCCAGCAGTTTAGAGGACAGGGACACCGGGGAGCTGTTTTTT. Encoded protein: CASSLEDRDTGELFF.